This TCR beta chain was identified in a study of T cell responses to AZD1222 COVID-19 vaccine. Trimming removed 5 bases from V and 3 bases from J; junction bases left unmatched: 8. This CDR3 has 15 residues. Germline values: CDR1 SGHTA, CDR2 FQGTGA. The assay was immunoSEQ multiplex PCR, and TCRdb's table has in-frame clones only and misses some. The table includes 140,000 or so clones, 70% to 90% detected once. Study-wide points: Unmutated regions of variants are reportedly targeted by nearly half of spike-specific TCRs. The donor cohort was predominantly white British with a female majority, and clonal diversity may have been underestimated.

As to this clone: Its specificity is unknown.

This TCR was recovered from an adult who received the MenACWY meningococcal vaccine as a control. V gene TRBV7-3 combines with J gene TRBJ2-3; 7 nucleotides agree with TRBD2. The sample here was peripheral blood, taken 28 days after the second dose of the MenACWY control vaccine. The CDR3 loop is CASSPQRGGTDTQYF. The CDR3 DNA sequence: TGTGCCAGCAGCCCGCAGCGGGGTGGGACAGATACGCAGTATTTT.